This T cell receptor (beta chain) was identified during a study of cytomegalovirus exposure and HLA in healthy donors. Study-wide points: In a later analysis, TCR beta V- and J-gene trimming showed a link to a missense DCLRE1C variant. What was likely a sequencing artifact was a cluster of highly shared sequence variants.

PCR involved 60 Vbeta and 13 Jbeta primers. The assay was immunoSEQ multiplex PCR, and TCRdb's table has in-frame clones only and misses some. The sample has roughly 180,000 clones; 79% are singletons. V lost 5 bases and J lost 8; bases outside the gene matches: 10. The CDR3 is 16 amino acids. The germline V gene has CDR1 SGHAT and CDR2 FQNNGV. For this clone: Antigen specificity is unknown.

J is TRBJ2-3 and V is TRBV11-2; 13 positions agree with TRBD2. The sequenced sample was PBMCs. The source is a girl aged 10 to 17 in good health and CMV-seropositive. CDR3 region: CASSATSGGEHGTQYF. DNA of the CDR3: TGTGCCAGCAGCGCAACTAGCGGGGGGGAGCATGGTACGCAGTATTTT.